These 9 T cell receptor beta chains share one sample of origin, sequenced in a study of blood T cell repertoires in COVID-19 (dated by TCRdb to about 2020). Library creation used the immunoSEQ multiplex PCR assay. Imported from immuneACCESS, the table was reduced by TCRdb to in-frame sequences with V and J called. These copies leave out some clones; in studies compared against another copy, an unresolved V gene accounts for under half, and the cause of the remainder is not known. This sample lists 20,000 to 30,000 clones; about 81% were detected once. 7.5% to 10% of the sample belongs to the ten largest clones. Sample: peripheral blood. These receptors all stem from a human donor in a cohort sampled during active COVID-19.

This chain connects TRBV4-2 to TRBJ2-7, with D possibly matching TRBD1 (6 bases). The length of the CDR3 is 12 residues. The V end was cut by 0 bases, the J end by 10 bases, with 10 bases between. The germline V gene encodes CDR1 LGHNA and CDR2 YNFKEQ. CDR3 DNA sequence: TGTGCCAGCAGCCAAGAAGGGGGAGACCAGTACTTC. It specifies CASSQEGGDQYF.

The rearrangement joins TRBV7-2 to TRBJ1-6; D possibly corresponds to TRBD1 (5 bases). Per the germline V gene, CDR1 is SGHTA and CDR2 is FQGNSA. The CDR3 spans 14 residues. Between the trimmed V and J ends, which lost 0 bases and 5 bases, there was a span of 5 bases. CDR3 nucleotide sequence: TGTGCCAGCAGCTTAGCCAGGGATAATTCACCCCTCCACTTT. Translating gives CASSLARDNSPLHF.

This clone was counted only a few times. The gene calls are TRBV4-1 and TRBJ1-2; a possible D gene is TRBD1 (6 bases). V was trimmed by 4 bases and J by 1 base, leaving 13 bases between them. Germline CDR1 MGHRA, CDR2 YSYEKL. The CDR3 has 15 amino acids. DNA of the CDR3: TGCGCCAGCAGCCCCGGATCAGGGGTTAACTATGGCTACACCTTC. It translates to CASSPGSGVNYGYTF.

CDR3 in amino acids: CARALGTMNTEAFF. As DNA, the CDR3 is TGTGCCCGGGCTTTGGGGACAATGAACACTGAAGCTTTCTTT. V is TRBV2 and J is TRBJ1-1; possibly TRBD1 for D (6 bases). V lost 11 bases and J 0 bases, leaving 16 bases between the germline ends. The CDR3 consists of 14 residues. Looked up from germline, CDR1 is SNHLY and CDR2 is FYNNEI.

The chain couples TRBV10-3 to TRBJ2-3; 8 nucleotides match TRBD2. This CDR3 is built from 11 residues. From germline, CDR1 is ENHRY and CDR2 SYGVKD. V dropped 8 bases and J dropped 6; count of bases not matched to a gene: 1. CDR3 in amino acids: CAIRGGDTQYF. The CDR3, as DNA: TGTGCCATCCGGGGGGGGGATACGCAGTATTTT.

The chain has TRBV2 and TRBJ2-7; D not resolved. V was trimmed by 6 bases and J by 2 bases, leaving 8 bases between them. The V gene's germline CDR1 is SNHLY and CDR2 FYNNEI. This CDR3 is built from 12 residues. The CDR3 loop reads CASRIVAYEQYF. The CDR3 DNA follows: TGTGCCAGCAGGATAGTTGCCTACGAGCAGTACTTC.

This clone was observed a single time. In nucleotides, the CDR3 is TGTGCCAGCTCACCACCAGGGACAGGGATAGGATTTGGAGCTTTCTTT. This encodes CASSPPGTGIGFGAFF. The chain is built from TRBV18 and TRBJ1-1, with 9 bases that match TRBD1. CDR3 length equals 16 residues. The V gene end was trimmed by 0 bases and the J gene end by 10 bases; junction bases not matched to a gene: 12. Germline V gene lookup returns CDR1 KGHSH and CDR2 LQKENI.

The V call is TRBV7-8, the J call TRBJ2-3; 10 bases map to TRBD2. V dropped 1 base and J dropped 2; count of bases not matched to a gene: 6. Germline V gene data show CDR1 as SGHVS and CDR2 as FQNEAQ. This CDR3 has 17 residues. The CDR3: CASSLGRTSGSTDTQYF. The CDR3 coding sequence is TGTGCCAGCAGCTTAGGGAGGACTAGCGGATCCACAGATACGCAGTATTTT.

The V call is TRBV3-1 (or the pseudogene TRBV3-2), the J call TRBJ2-7, with 8 bases matching TRBD1. This CDR3 is built from 19 residues. Germline CDR1 reads LGHDT; CDR2 reads YNNKEL (reference sequence). V was pared by 0 bases and J by 2 bases, with 15 bases of the junction left unmatched. The CDR3 region is CASSQDLRTGRPQTYEQYF. CDR3 in DNA: TGTGCCAGCAGCCAAGATTTGAGGACAGGGAGGCCTCAAACCTACGAGCAGTACTTC.